This T cell receptor beta chain was sequenced for a study of PD-L1 blockade in urothelial cancer. Study-wide background: Of roughly 31 patients, around 25 were males with bladder-origin urothelial cancer. Analyses were performed on blood at 3 weeks after treatment start (the second dose) and at 6 weeks.

Trimming cost V 8 bases and J 4 bases; bases outside gene matches: 7. The CDR3 is made up of 13 amino acids. Germline CDR1 and CDR2: LNHDA and SQIVND (reference sequence). Turning to this clone: Its antigen remains unidentified.

General observations from the study: Improved survival was predicted by pretreatment blood TCR clonality below the median.

Each patient gave between 1 and 8 samples, pretreatment and on-treatment. Clones were sequenced by immunoSEQ multiplex PCR, and TCRdb holds only the in-frame ones, with some missing. The table shows tens of thousands of clones, with 82% occurring only once. The sample in question was PBMCs, obtained around atezolizumab (anti-PD-L1) treatment. V gene TRBV19 combines with J gene TRBJ1-2; 7 nucleotides match TRBD1. The receptor was isolated from a man between 65 and 80 years old with urothelial cancer. The CDR3 is CASRDRDRYGYTF. CDR3 bases: TGTGCCAGTCGAGACAGGGACCGCTATGGCTACACCTTC.